A single sample is the source of the 25 T cell receptor beta chains below, sequenced in a study of OX40 agonist ivuxolimab in advanced cancers. Generated by immunoSEQ multiplex PCR, the TCRdb table keeps only in-frame clones and is missing some. The repertoire holds some 48,000 clones, with about 80% as singletons. The sequenced sample was CD4+ or CD8+ T cells sorted from blood, obtained in a trial of the OX40 agonist ivuxolimab. These receptors were collected from an adult with an advanced solid tumor such as melanoma, head and neck, liver or kidney cancer.

This rearrangement joins TRBV5-4 to TRBJ2-3; perhaps TRBD2 as D (6 bases). CDR1 is SGHNT and CDR2 is YYREEE in the germline V gene (reference sequence). Trimming pared 1 base from V and 0 bases from J, leaving 9 bases between. The CDR3 covers 15 residues. The CDR3 DNA follows: TGTGCCAGCAGCTTGATCGGGGGAAGCACAGATACGCAGTATTTT. Protein product: CASSLIGGSTDTQYF.

The chain recombines TRBV21-1 with TRBJ2-7. TRBV21-1 is given as a pseudogene. The CDR3 length is 18 residues. CDR3 coding DNA: TGTGCCAGCAGCCTCAGGCAACCCAAACAGGGAGGCGTCTACGAGCAGTACTTC. It encodes CASSLRQPKQGGVYEQYF.

This sequence joins TRBV4-1 and TRBJ2-6; D is undetermined. CDR1 and CDR2 (germline): MGHRA, YSYEKL. Deletions cut 1 base from V and 4 bases from J, with 8 bases between. The CDR3 totals 15 residues. Written as DNA, the CDR3 is TGCGCCAGCAGCCAAGTGGGATCCGGGGCCAACGTCCTGACTTTC. Translating gives CASSQVGSGANVLTF.

This clone came up a few times. V is TRBV5-1 and J is TRBJ1-5; 9 bases map to TRBD1. This CDR3 comprises 15 residues. Trimming cost V 4 bases and J 3 bases; bases outside gene matches: 5. Germline CDR1 and CDR2: SGHRS and YFSETQ. The CDR3 DNA is TGCGCCAGCAGCGGGGGACAGGGCCCCAATCAGCCCCAGCATTTT. Translation: CASSGGQGPNQPQHF.

This sequence joins TRBV2 and TRBJ2-1, with TRBD2 matching 14 bases. V shed 7 bases and J 6 bases; nucleotides not matched to a gene: 2. CDR1 is SNHLY, CDR2 FYNNEI, per germline. This CDR3 is 14 amino acids long. The CDR3 here is CASMGLAGANEQFF. The CDR3 DNA reads TGTGCCAGCATGGGACTAGCGGGAGCCAATGAGCAGTTCTTC.

This chain links TRBV5-1 with TRBJ2-5, with 8 bases lining up with TRBD1. This CDR3 is built from 15 residues. Germline V gives CDR1 SGHRS, CDR2 YFSETQ. V lost 0 bases, J lost 1 base, and 2 bases stayed unmatched. CDR3 DNA: TGCGCCAGCAGCTTGGGGACAGGGATCCAAGAGACCCAGTACTTC. Its translation is CASSLGTGIQETQYF.

The chain employs TRBV5-1 and TRBJ2-1; 9 bases match TRBD2. The CDR3 totals 15 residues. The germline V gene encodes CDR1 SGHRS and CDR2 YFSETQ. The V gene end was trimmed by 2 bases and the J gene end by 10 bases; junction bases not matched to a gene: 10. In DNA form, the CDR3 reads TGCGCCAGCAGCTTAAGTGGGGTAGCGGGAGACGAGCAGTTCTTC. It is translated as CASSLSGVAGDEQFF.

This clone was counted between two and nine times. The chain is built from TRBV5-4 and TRBJ2-3; 10 bases fit TRBD2. Germline assignment: CDR1 SGHNT and CDR2 YYREEE (reference sequence). The CDR3 totals 15 residues. Losses at the gene ends were 4 bases for V and 6 bases for J; bases not matched to a gene: 8. Here the CDR3 reads CASSPTSGRGDTQYF. The CDR3 DNA reads as TGTGCCAGCAGCCCAACAAGCGGGAGGGGTGATACGCAGTATTTT. The full variable domain, with the rest looked up from reference TRBV5-4 and TRBJ2-3, is ETGVTQSPTHLIKTRGQQVTLRCSSQSGHNTVSWYQQALGQGPQFIFQYYREEENGRGNFPPRFSGLQFPNYSSELNVNALELDDSALYLCASSPTSGRGDTQYFGPGTRLTVL.

The V and J genes are TRBV27 and TRBJ1-4, with D tentatively TRBD1 (5 bases). CDR1 and CDR2 from the germline V gene are MNHEY and SMNVEV (reference sequence). The CDR3 spans 14 residues. The ends were cut back, 8 bases at V and 3 bases at J, with 13 bases in the middle. CDR3 nucleotides: TGTGCCAGCCGAAAGGGGCAGGCTAATGAAAAACTGTTTTTT. It encodes CASRKGQANEKLFF.

This clone was picked up one time. The chain joins TRBV30 to TRBJ2-7, with 9 bases aligning to TRBD2. Germline loops: CDR1 GTSNPN, CDR2 SVGIG (reference sequence). J was trimmed by 3 bases and V by 7 bases; bases with no gene match: 10. The CDR3 extends over 14 amino acids. CDR3 sequence reads: CALRFSGRGYEQYF. In nucleotides, the CDR3 is TGTGCCTTAAGATTTAGCGGGAGAGGCTACGAGCAGTACTTC.

The rearrangement uses TRBV29-1 and TRBJ1-3; weak D call: TRBD1 (5 bases). V lost 7 bases to trimming and J lost 1 base, with 14 bases between them. Germline V gene lookup returns CDR1 SQVTM and CDR2 ANQGSEA. The CDR3 has 14 residues. CDR3 sequence (DNA): TGCAGCGCCCAAAGGGGTACGTCTGGAAACACCATATATTTT. It yields the protein CSAQRGTSGNTIYF.

This chain joins TRBV18 and TRBJ2-3; the D is unclear. Germline V gene lookup returns CDR1 KGHSH and CDR2 LQKENI. CDR3 length: 14 amino acids. Between the trimmed V and J ends, which lost 3 bases and 0 bases, there was a span of 7 bases. The CDR3, as DNA: TGTGCCAGCTCACCCAGTACGAGCACAGATACGCAGTATTTT. It specifies CASSPSTSTDTQYF.

This clone was seen more than once but under ten times. The gene calls are TRBV5-4 and TRBJ2-7, with unresolved D. The CDR3 consists of 15 residues. V was trimmed by 0 bases and J by 2 bases, leaving 12 bases between them. From germline, CDR1 is SGHNT and CDR2 YYREEE (reference sequence). The CDR3 DNA reads TGTGCCAGCAGCTTGGAGGGCAGAGATGCCTACGAGCAGTACTTC. Amino acid sequence: CASSLEGRDAYEQYF.

This sequence joins TRBV11-3 and TRBJ2-3; D may be TRBD2 (6 bases). Trimming left V 5 bases short and J 2 bases short, with 14 bases between. The CDR3 has 15 amino acids. The germline CDR1 and CDR2 sequences are SGHNT and YENEEA. The CDR3, as DNA: TGTGCCAGCAGCAACGGACTAATGAACACAGATACGCAGTATTTT. Protein product: CASSNGLMNTDTQYF.

The chain couples TRBV9 to TRBJ2-1; no clear D. CDR3 length: 12 residues. Germline CDR1 and CDR2: SGDLS and YYNGEE. V lost 1 base and J 9 bases, leaving 8 bases between the germline ends. Written as DNA, the CDR3 is TGTGCCAGCAGCGTATCCCCGGGTGAGCAGTTCTTC. Protein sequence: CASSVSPGEQFF.

The chain uses TRBV5-4 and TRBJ2-1; unclear D gene. This CDR3 contains 16 residues. Germline values: CDR1 SGHNT, CDR2 YYREEE (reference sequence). V was pared by 4 bases and J by 0 bases, with 14 bases between. The CDR3: CASSRRVVNSYNEQFF. CDR3 bases: TGTGCCAGCAGCCGAAGAGTAGTAAACTCCTACAATGAGCAGTTCTTC.

This chain joins TRBV10-2 and TRBJ1-2; D is perhaps TRBD1 (6 bases). Trimming took off 6 bases at V and 4 bases at J, with 12 bases between the two ends. CDR1 and CDR2 from the germline V gene are WSHSY and SAAADI. The CDR3 is 13 residues long. The CDR3 sequence: CASRDSAVYGYTF. The CDR3 bases are TGCGCCAGCAGGGACAGCGCTGTCTATGGCTACACCTTC.

In its sample, this clone was seen a few times. The rearrangement joins TRBV10-3 to TRBJ1-5; 8 nucleotides align to TRBD1. The CDR3 extends over 15 amino acids. CDR1 is ENHRY and CDR2 is SYGVKD in the germline V gene. With 2 bases clipped from V and 5 bases from J, the junction kept 5 bases outside the gene matches. In DNA, the CDR3 is TGTGCCATCAGTGAGATCAGGGGGCAGGATCAGCCCCAGCATTTT. Translating gives CAISEIRGQDQPQHF.

The chain joins TRBV29-1 to TRBJ2-2; D remains ambiguous. The germline CDR1 and CDR2 sequences are SQVTM and ANQGSEA. V was pared by 6 bases and J by 2 bases, with 4 bases between. This CDR3 comprises 11 residues. DNA for the CDR3: TGCAGCGTCGTAAACACCGGGGAGCTGTTTTTT. The encoded protein is CSVVNTGELFF.

This clone was seen a handful of times. The chain couples TRBV14 to TRBJ1-4, with no clear D. In germline, CDR1 is SGHDN, CDR2 FVKESK. This CDR3 contains 17 residues. V dropped 0 bases and J dropped 0 bases, with 11 bases sitting between them. The CDR3 protein is CASSQESPAATNEKLFF. The CDR3 DNA follows: TGTGCCAGCAGCCAAGAATCCCCTGCTGCAACTAATGAAAAACTGTTTTTT.

The chain uses TRBV7-6 and TRBJ2-1, with 10 nucleotides matching TRBD2. The germline V gene encodes CDR1 SGHVS and CDR2 FNYEAQ. Trimming at V came to 3 bases and at J to 6 bases, leaving 5 bases not matched to a gene. The CDR3 length is 15 residues. The CDR3: CASSFTSGIGNEQFF. CDR3 sequence (DNA): TGTGCCAGCAGCTTTACTAGCGGGATTGGCAATGAGCAGTTCTTC. Filled out from reference TRBV7-6 and TRBJ2-1, the complete variable domain reads GAGVSQSPRYKVTKRGQDVALRCDPISGHVSLYWYRQALGQGPEFLTYFNYEAQQDKSGLPNDRFSAERPEGSISTLTIQRTEQRDSAMYRCASSFTSGIGNEQFFGPGTRLTVL.

This sequence joins TRBV12-1 and TRBJ2-4; TRBD1, the D gene given by the table, was not confirmed from the DNA. TRBV12-1 is tagged as a pseudogene. The CDR3 spans 16 residues. CDR3 bases: TGTGCCAGCAGCCTTAGGACAGGGGGGGACAAAAACATTCAGTACTTC. This codes for CASSLRTGGDKNIQYF.

The chain links TRBV7-9 to TRBJ2-5; 14 nucleotides agree with TRBD2. J was trimmed by 4 bases and V by 5 bases; bases with no gene match: 6. The CDR3 consists of 16 residues. CDR1 is SEHNR and CDR2 is FQNEAQ in the germline V gene (reference sequence). CDR3 region: CASSRTSGRSGETQYF. In DNA, the CDR3 is TGTGCCAGCAGCAGGACTAGCGGGAGGTCGGGAGAGACCCAGTACTTC.

The chain combines TRBV4-1 with TRBJ2-7, with no clear D. V was cut by 6 bases and J by 0 bases, with 9 bases left in between. CDR1 and CDR2 from the germline V gene are MGHRA and YSYEKL. The CDR3 runs to 13 residues. The CDR3 nucleotides read TGCGCCAGCAGTCGCGTAAGCTCCTACGAGCAGTACTTC. The encoded protein is CASSRVSSYEQYF.

The chain joins TRBV7-8 to TRBJ2-1; 7 bases fit TRBD2. V gave up 5 bases and J gave up 4 bases; unmatched junction bases: 20. CDR1 is SGHVS, CDR2 FQNEAQ, per germline. The length of the CDR3 is 19 residues. In DNA, the CDR3 is TGTGCCAGCAGCCTCGGGGCTAGCGGAACTCTAAGACCATACAATGAGCAGTTCTTC. This gives the protein CASSLGASGTLRPYNEQFF.